This TCR beta chain was sequenced in a study of regulatory T cells in long-lasting Graves disease (dated by TCRdb to about 2021). For the wider study: To count as having persistent Graves' disease, a patient had to have received antithyroid drug treatment for over 5 years with TSH receptor autoantibodies remaining persistently positive. This study used TCR sequencing and RNA sequencing of peripheral blood to compare persistent Graves' disease patients against newly diagnosed Graves' disease patients. Persistent Graves' disease patients in the clinical cohort had taken antithyroid drugs for roughly ten years on average. The study took place in China and was registered as a clinical trial. A total of approximately 35 samples were covered by TCR sequencing, comprising around 13 persistent and 20 or so newly diagnosed Graves' disease patients.

Results the study describes overall, beyond this receptor: Persistent Graves' disease patients showed lower TCR Shannon entropy and fewer highly expanded clones than newly diagnosed patients, suggesting clonal expansion. Peripheral blood alone was examined, since thyroid tissue, which constituted the primary lesion, could not be accessed. A larger number of public clonotypes was shared among persistent patients (approximately 2,500) than among newly diagnosed patients (around 880). The small sample size was acknowledged by the authors as a limitation that may reduce accuracy. Only the TCR beta chain was sequenced and analyzed. Preferential use of TRBV28, TRBJ1-2 and TRBJ2-5 was observed in persistent disease, whereas TRBV20-1 and TRBJ2-1 were favored in newly diagnosed disease.

This clonotype was detected a few times. There is no known antigen for this receptor. There are no base qualities to consult, and no much larger clone falls within one base. The germline V gene sets CDR1 to SGHVS and CDR2 to FNYEAQ. The cysteine opens and the phenylalanine closes a CDR3 of 15 amino acids. Of all the DNA, just the CDR3 is kept, 45 bases in frame from base 1. The junction shows trimming of 5 bases on V and 2 bases on J, plus 13 bases between the germline ends. Library prep was done by multiplex PCR. The data were produced on an Illumina HiSeq 4000. iRepertoire HTBI primers and Arm-PCR amplification of CDR3 regions were used to construct TCR beta libraries. Gel purification was performed on PCR products prior to sequencing. As for how the authors treated the data: Gene usage analysis of CDR3 amino acid clonotypes relied on the 55 to 80 TRBV and 12 to 15 TRBJ segments identified across samples. Filtered high-quality paired reads were merged into contigs using COPE and FqMerger. Contigs were aligned with BLAST to IMGT TRBV, TRBD and TRBJ reference genes, and CDR3 was defined per IMGT. Clonotypes above 0.1% frequency were classified as highly expanded clones. Shannon entropy served as the measure of repertoire diversity, while the Gini coefficient captured V-J evenness. Clonotypes shared by more than one individual were considered public. TCRdb's own reprocessing of the public reads used fastp at Q25 and MiXCR and kept productive beta chains. Each entry merges the rows of one CDR3 protein and shows their most common DNA and genes. The V and J calls and clone size come from TCRdb's table, not from the authors' own analysis. In all, the sample holds about 290,000 distinct CDR3 sequences, and 22% of those were seen once. Roughly three fifths of the sample goes to the ten largest clones.

This specimen's time point label, per the study, means: persistent/refractory GD, antithyroid drugs over 5 years with positive TRAb. For both TCR sequencing and RNA sequencing, RNA was extracted from PBMCs in TRIzol. Graves' disease was diagnosed according to American Thyroid Association guidelines. The patients came from an endocrinology department in Xi'an, China. Each patient gave approximately 9.7 milliliters of peripheral blood, collected in an EDTA anticoagulant tube. PBMCs were isolated by Ficoll Paque Plus density gradient separation without further T cell sorting. An Agilent 2100 Bioanalyzer and agarose gel were used to assess RNA quality, and a NanoDrop 2000 was used to measure RNA concentration.

The source was peripheral blood mononuclear cells (PBMCs), collected when the disease was refractory, from a patient treated with antithyroid drugs. The TCR originated in a female donor with Graves disease. The sequence links TRBV7-6 to TRBJ1-5; there is no confident call for the D gene. The nucleotide sequence is given as TGTGCCAGCAGCCCGGCCCCCTTCGGCAATCAGCCCCAGCATTTT. Protein translation: CASSPAPFGNQPQHF.